Detailed here is one TCR beta chain. One end of the junction varies from germline; a read error may be responsible. Profiled with immunoSEQ multiplex PCR; TCRdb holds only in-frame clones, not every one. The sample has roughly 220,000 clones; roughly 81% are singletons. CDR1 is SSHAT and CDR2 is FNYEAQ in the germline V gene (reference sequence). CDR3 length equals 15 residues. This specimen comes from a study of blood T cell repertoires in COVID-19. About the research overall: The samples span acute and convalescent COVID-19 from the United States, Italy and Spain.

Followed longitudinally, the Seattle patients had been enrolled during active infection. This clonotype was obtained from a woman of 80 years or more with COVID-19, enrolled during active disease. The chain joins TRBV7-7 to TRBJ1-6; 9 bases are a match to TRBD1. The sequenced material came from peripheral blood. The CDR3 reads CASSSGTGSISPLHF. The CDR3, as DNA: TGTGCTAGCAGCTCTGGGACAGGGTCTATTTCACCCCTCCACTTT.